This is a list of T cell receptor beta chains from one sample in a study of cytomegalovirus exposure and HLA in healthy donors. The repertoire was sequenced with immunoSEQ multiplex PCR; TCRdb's copy has only in-frame clones and lacks some. The sample yields 84,000 or so clones, roughly 80% seen once. What was sequenced was PBMCs. All receptors derive from a man aged 25 to 40 in good health and CMV-seronegative. Both conserved end residues are part of each CDR3. A D gene is named only where the DNA matches it firmly. Clone size is shown for a subset of rows, as once, few, many or a class of expanded clone.

v_gene: TRBV6-6; abundance: few; d_gene: -; j_gene: TRBJ2-3; CDR3aa: CASSYEDTQYF; CDR3nt: TGTGCCAGCAGTTACGAGGATACGCAGTATTTT
v_gene: TRBV7-3; abundance: -; d_gene: TRBD2; j_gene: TRBJ2-1; CDR3aa: CASSPPSGGPNNEQFF; CDR3nt: TGTGCCAGCAGCCCTCCGAGCGGGGGGCCGAACAATGAGCAGTTCTTC
v_gene: TRBV14; abundance: -; d_gene: TRBD2; j_gene: TRBJ2-3; CDR3aa: CASSQGAGRYTDTQYF; CDR3nt: TGTGCCAGCAGCCAAGGAGCGGGGAGGTACACAGATACGCAGTATTTT
v_gene: TRBV5-4; abundance: -; d_gene: -; j_gene: TRBJ2-3; CDR3aa: CASSDGTPGTDTQYF; CDR3nt: TGTGCCAGCAGCGACGGGACACCGGGCACAGATACGCAGTATTTT
v_gene: TRBV28; abundance: -; d_gene: -; j_gene: TRBJ2-5; CDR3aa: CASSYQYQETQYF; CDR3nt: TGTGCCAGCAGTTATCAGTACCAAGAGACCCAGTACTTC
v_gene: TRBV29-1; abundance: -; d_gene: -; j_gene: TRBJ2-5; CDR3aa: CSAPTDLTSQETQYF; CDR3nt: TGCAGCGCTCCTACCGACTTGACTAGCCAAGAGACCCAGTACTTC
v_gene: TRBV30; abundance: -; d_gene: TRBD1; j_gene: TRBJ1-2; CDR3aa: CACHGGTGYGYTF; CDR3nt: TGTGCCTGTCACGGGGGGACAGGCTATGGCTACACCTTC
v_gene: TRBV6-5; abundance: -; d_gene: TRBD1; j_gene: TRBJ1-2; CDR3aa: CASSPGQLTNYGYTF; CDR3nt: TGTGCCAGCAGTCCGGGACAGTTAACCAACTATGGCTACACCTTC
v_gene: TRBV28; abundance: -; d_gene: -; j_gene: TRBJ1-5; CDR3aa: CASSAQDSPSNQPQHF; CDR3nt: TGTGCCAGCAGTGCACAGGACAGTCCTTCTAATCAGCCCCAGCATTTT
v_gene: TRBV6-6; abundance: -; d_gene: TRBD1; j_gene: TRBJ2-2; CDR3aa: CATDRGRSGTGELFF; CDR3nt: TGTGCCACCGACAGGGGGCGTTCGGGCACCGGGGAGCTGTTTTTT
v_gene: TRBV6-5; abundance: -; d_gene: TRBD1; j_gene: TRBJ1-5; CDR3aa: CASSPGQGNQPQHF; CDR3nt: TGTGCCAGCAGTCCGGGACAGGGGAATCAGCCCCAGCATTTT
v_gene: TRBV9; abundance: -; d_gene: -; j_gene: TRBJ1-4; CDR3aa: CASSPPGGANEKLFF; CDR3nt: TGTGCCAGCAGCCCCCCGGGGGGAGCTAATGAAAAACTGTTTTTT
v_gene: TRBV11-3; abundance: once; d_gene: TRBD1; j_gene: TRBJ2-7; CDR3aa: CASSLPNRGTYEQYF; CDR3nt: TGTGCCAGCAGCTTACCTAACAGGGGTACCTACGAGCAGTACTTC
v_gene: TRBV2; abundance: few; d_gene: TRBD1; j_gene: TRBJ2-7; CDR3aa: CASSDLFPMDRGLYEQYF; CDR3nt: TGTGCCAGCAGTGACCTTTTCCCCATGGACAGGGGGCTATACGAGCAGTACTTC
v_gene: TRBV9; abundance: once; d_gene: -; j_gene: TRBJ1-1; CDR3aa: CASSVAPGSFGKDTEAFF; CDR3nt: TGTGCCAGCAGCGTAGCTCCGGGTAGCTTCGGTAAGGACACTGAAGCTTTCTTT
v_gene: TRBV29-1; abundance: -; d_gene: -; j_gene: TRBJ2-3; CDR3aa: CSVRETRRGTDTQYF; CDR3nt: TGCAGCGTCCGAGAGACTAGAAGAGGCACAGATACGCAGTATTTT
v_gene: TRBV29-1; abundance: -; d_gene: TRBD2; j_gene: TRBJ2-3; CDR3aa: CSVLRGGALDTQYF; CDR3nt: TGCAGCGTTCTCCGGGGGGGGGCCTTAGATACGCAGTATTTT
v_gene: TRBV15; abundance: -; d_gene: -; j_gene: TRBJ1-2; CDR3aa: CATSAGKEGYTF; CDR3nt: TGTGCCACCAGCGCAGGGAAGGAGGGCTACACCTTC
v_gene: TRBV6-6; abundance: once; d_gene: -; j_gene: TRBJ2-7; CDR3aa: CASSYDTGGEQYF; CDR3nt: TGTGCCAGCAGTTACGATACAGGTGGAGAGCAGTACTTC
v_gene: TRBV30; abundance: -; d_gene: -; j_gene: TRBJ1-1; CDR3aa: CAWTRLQGVAEAFF; CDR3nt: TGTGCCTGGACCCGACTCCAGGGTGTAGCTGAAGCTTTCTTT
v_gene: TRBV7-9; abundance: once; d_gene: -; j_gene: TRBJ2-7; CDR3aa: CASSFFPYTYEQYF; CDR3nt: TGTGCCAGCAGCTTTTTTCCGTATACCTACGAGCAGTACTTC
v_gene: TRBV18; abundance: -; d_gene: -; j_gene: TRBJ1-6; CDR3aa: CASSPNSIDRLSGNSPLHF; CDR3nt: TGTGCCAGCTCACCAAATTCAATAGACAGGCTATCCGGGAATTCACCCCTCCACTTT
v_gene: TRBV5-4; abundance: few; d_gene: TRBD1; j_gene: TRBJ2-5; CDR3aa: CASSSSGTGVETQYF; CDR3nt: TGTGCCAGCAGCTCCTCCGGGACAGGGGTAGAGACCCAGTACTTC
v_gene: TRBV7-3; abundance: -; d_gene: -; j_gene: TRBJ2-2; CDR3aa: CASSFSQGGTGELFF; CDR3nt: TGTGCCAGCAGCTTCAGCCAGGGGGGCACCGGGGAGCTGTTTTTT
v_gene: TRBV6-1; abundance: -; d_gene: TRBD1; j_gene: TRBJ1-5; CDR3aa: CASVRTGFGNQPQHF; CDR3nt: TGTGCCAGCGTTCGGACAGGGTTCGGCAATCAGCCCCAGCATTTT
v_gene: TRBV28; abundance: -; d_gene: TRBD1; j_gene: TRBJ1-4; CDR3aa: CASTERTGGNEKLFF; CDR3nt: TGTGCCAGCACTGAACGGACAGGGGGCAATGAAAAACTGTTTTTT
v_gene: TRBV7-9; abundance: -; d_gene: -; j_gene: TRBJ1-4; CDR3aa: CASSRGGANEKLFF; CDR3nt: TGTGCCAGCAGCCGAGGGGGTGCTAATGAAAAACTGTTTTTT
v_gene: TRBV7-6; abundance: few; d_gene: -; j_gene: TRBJ1-1; CDR3aa: CASSSEQGHWNTEAFF; CDR3nt: TGTGCCAGCAGCTCAGAGCAGGGTCATTGGAACACTGAAGCTTTCTTT
v_gene: TRBV5-1; abundance: -; d_gene: -; j_gene: TRBJ2-7; CDR3aa: CASSLEPLKNYEQYF; CDR3nt: TGCGCCAGCAGCTTGGAACCCCTAAAGAACTACGAGCAGTACTTC
v_gene: TRBV4-3; abundance: few; d_gene: -; j_gene: TRBJ1-5; CDR3aa: CASSQDSYSNQPQHF; CDR3nt: TGCGCCAGCAGCCAAGACAGTTATAGCAATCAGCCCCAGCATTTT
v_gene: TRBV27; abundance: once; d_gene: TRBD1; j_gene: TRBJ1-2; CDR3aa: CASGVDRTYDGYTF; CDR3nt: TGTGCCAGCGGGGTGGACAGGACGTACGATGGCTACACCTTC
v_gene: TRBV19; abundance: few; d_gene: TRBD1; j_gene: TRBJ1-5; CDR3aa: CASSYQGQGSNQPQHF; CDR3nt: TGTGCCAGTAGTTACCAAGGACAGGGAAGCAATCAGCCCCAGCATTTT
v_gene: TRBV30; abundance: -; d_gene: TRBD1; j_gene: TRBJ1-1; CDR3aa: CAWSAPGTGPMAEAFF; CDR3nt: TGTGCCTGGAGCGCGCCGGGGACAGGGCCAATGGCTGAAGCTTTCTTT
v_gene: TRBV28; abundance: -; d_gene: -; j_gene: TRBJ2-5; CDR3aa: CASSFSRPQTKVRETQYF; CDR3nt: TGTGCCAGCAGTTTTTCGCGGCCTCAAACAAAGGTCCGGGAGACCCAGTACTTC
v_gene: TRBV29-1; abundance: -; d_gene: -; j_gene: TRBJ1-1; CDR3aa: CSAEGAGPEAFF; CDR3nt: TGCAGCGCTGAAGGGGCAGGGCCCGAAGCTTTCTTT
v_gene: TRBV27; abundance: -; d_gene: TRBD1; j_gene: TRBJ1-4; CDR3aa: CASSLGTGGVKLFF; CDR3nt: TGTGCCAGCAGTTTGGGGACAGGGGGCGTAAAACTGTTTTTT
v_gene: TRBV19; abundance: -; d_gene: TRBD1; j_gene: TRBJ2-1; CDR3aa: CASQRDRGNEQFF; CDR3nt: TGTGCCAGTCAGCGGGACAGGGGGAATGAGCAGTTCTTC
v_gene: TRBV30; abundance: -; d_gene: -; j_gene: TRBJ2-1; CDR3aa: CAWTGLHEQFF; CDR3nt: TGTGCCTGGACAGGGCTTCATGAGCAGTTCTTC
v_gene: TRBV12-5; abundance: -; d_gene: -; j_gene: TRBJ1-4; CDR3aa: CASGLVRGLNEKLFF; CDR3nt: TGTGCTAGTGGTTTGGTACGGGGATTGAATGAAAAACTGTTTTTT
v_gene: TRBV18; abundance: once; d_gene: TRBD1; j_gene: TRBJ2-6; CDR3aa: CASSPRRSGQGANVLTF; CDR3nt: TGTGCCAGCTCCCCCCGGCGGTCGGGACAGGGGGCCAACGTCCTGACTTTC
v_gene: TRBV5-1; abundance: -; d_gene: TRBD1; j_gene: TRBJ2-2; CDR3aa: CASGTGGTGELFF; CDR3nt: TGCGCCAGCGGGACAGGGGGGACCGGGGAGCTGTTTTTT
v_gene: TRBV7-8; abundance: -; d_gene: TRBD1; j_gene: TRBJ1-2; CDR3aa: CASSLDRIGTGYGYTF; CDR3nt: TGTGCCAGCAGCTTAGATAGGATTGGGACAGGCTATGGCTACACCTTC
v_gene: TRBV5-8; abundance: once; d_gene: TRBD1; j_gene: TRBJ1-5; CDR3aa: CASSLRTGGGPSDQPQHF; CDR3nt: TGTGCCAGCAGCTTGCGGACAGGGGGAGGGCCGTCGGATCAGCCCCAGCATTTT
v_gene: TRBV7-6; abundance: -; d_gene: -; j_gene: TRBJ1-1; CDR3aa: CASSLALGINTEAFF; CDR3nt: TGTGCCAGCAGCTTAGCGTTGGGCATAAACACTGAAGCTTTCTTT